The 4 T cell receptor beta chains listed next were all sequenced from one sample in a study of vaccination and CD4 T cells after COVID-19. Treatment: roughly 11-day PBMC culture with coronavirus spike peptide pools or control peptides (ViraFEST assay). These TCRs are of unknown antigen specificity. The Oncomine TCR Beta short-read assay was applied to DNA of cultured CD4+ T cells. Via MiXCR, TCRdb re-called the PCR reads, giving one row per CDR3 protein. The table records fewer than 20,000 distinct CDR3 sequences, about 51% of them present only once. The sequenced sample was CD4+ T cells from blood, cultured in vitro, obtained before SARS-CoV-2 vaccination. Every receptor here comes from a human donor who had recovered from COVID-19.

This chain joins TRBV20-1 and TRBJ2-3; TRBD1 or TRBD2 may be the D gene (6 bases each). CDR3 length equals 15 residues. The germline CDR1 and CDR2 sequences are DFQATT and SNEGSKA (reference sequence). Trimming took 0 bases from V and 6 from J, leaving 16 bases between them. In nucleotides, the CDR3 is TGCAGTGCTAGAGATCTGTTGAGGGGGGATGATACGCAGTATTTT. Its translation is CSARDLLRGDDTQYF.

This sequence joins TRBV7-3 and TRBJ2-7; the D gene is possibly TRBD1 (5 bases). Trimming stripped 5 bases from V and 0 bases from J, with 17 bases between. The CDR3 totals 16 residues. CDR1 is SGHTA, CDR2 FQGTGA, per germline. CDR3 sequence: CASSPQQDKYSYEQYF. The CDR3 DNA follows: TGTGCCAGCAGCCCCCAACAGGACAAATACTCCTACGAGCAGTACTTC.

This clonotype has a single count. This CDR3 is CASSFIGREQETQYF. The DNA for the CDR3 is TGTGCCAGCAGTTTTATAGGACGGGAACAAGAGACCCAGTACTTC. The chain links TRBV28 to TRBJ2-5; D is perhaps TRBD2 (5 bases). Trimming removed 3 bases from V and 2 bases from J, with 13 bases in between. Germline assignment: CDR1 MDHEN and CDR2 SYDVKM. This CDR3 contains 15 residues.

This clonotype has more than one count but fewer than ten. The chain couples TRBV4-1 to TRBJ2-5; a possible D gene is TRBD2 (6 bases). V gave up 1 base and J gave up 1 base, with 16 bases separating them. Germline assignment: CDR1 MGHRA and CDR2 YSYEKL. The CDR3 runs to 17 residues. The CDR3 loop reads CASSQVSGRNSQETQYF. The CDR3 region has the DNA TGCGCCAGCAGCCAAGTGAGCGGGCGGAACAGCCAAGAGACCCAGTACTTC.